This T cell receptor beta chain was retrieved from a study of T cells in Graves' hyperthyroidism and ophthalmopathy (dated by TCRdb to between 2018 and 2021). General notes on the study: Peripheral blood samples were taken at initial diagnosis, before any treatment was given. In six Graves' hyperthyroidism patients, the study also compared T-cell repertoires from thyroid tissue with T-cell repertoires from blood. To identify distinguishing TCR V-J signatures, a discovery cohort of about 100 patients was used, comprising approximately 40 with Graves' ophthalmopathy and some 57 with stable Graves' hyperthyroidism. The paper describes TCR Vbeta CDR3 sequencing of 140 or so peripheral blood samples, made up of fewer than 50 ophthalmopathy patients, some 80 hyperthyroidism patients and approximately 17 progressor patients. Once sampling was done, hyperthyroidism patients were given methimazole at a starting dose of 30 mg daily, whereas ophthalmopathy patients were given high-dose intravenous methylprednisolone. The 75 to 100 discovery patients were divided at random into training and test sets in a 7:3 ratio. Whether ophthalmopathy could be predicted prospectively was tested in an independent validation cohort made up of under 20 hyperthyroidism patients plus 17 patients who later progressed to ophthalmopathy.

Broad study findings and their caveats: Ophthalmopathy was separated from stable hyperthyroidism by a 13 V-J signature model, with 85% to 90% sensitivity and 81% to 82% specificity obtained in cross-validation and 80%/75% obtained in testing. Most expanded thyroid clonotypes (frequency above 0.001) were also detected in blood, suggesting blood repertoires may reflect thyroid immune responses. In validation, the model predicted progression to ophthalmopathy with around 71% sensitivity and approximately 72% specificity, a median of around 6.6 months before onset. No statistical method was used to set the sample size in advance, and investigators knew the group allocation.

This clonotype was seen only a few times. No cognate antigen has been identified for it. No quality values exist for individual bases; no much larger clone is one base distant. The hyperthyroidism patients were between 18 and 65 years old and newly diagnosed, with a disease duration of less than 2 months. The study excluded patients with uncontrolled infections, other autoimmune diseases, pregnancy or lactation. Diagnoses were established on the basis of clinical symptoms, serum thyroxine and TRAb, thyroid ultrasound, and orbital computed tomography. Blood from progressor patients was drawn when they were first diagnosed with hyperthyroidism, before any ophthalmopathy symptoms appeared. PBMCs were separated from roughly 10 ml of fresh peripheral blood using Ficoll-Paque density gradient centrifugation. Progressor patients were initially diagnosed with Graves' hyperthyroidism and developed ophthalmopathy during follow-up. Total RNA was extracted with Trizol reagent, and quality was checked on an Agilent 2100 Bioanalyzer.

Amplification of TCR beta CDR3 regions was carried out from RNA transcripts. The first round of RT-PCR for the TCR CDR3 was performed with the HTBI primer set and the Qiagen OneStep RT-PCR kit. Libraries were constructed in a second round of multiplex PCR, after which size selection and purification were performed. Sequencing of the libraries was done on an Illumina HiSeq2000 using paired-end 100 bp reads. In the paper's pipeline: SOAPnuke was used to process the raw data, with reads discarded if the reads contained adapters or uncalled bases, had a mean Phred below 15, or lacked an exact constant-primer or identifier match. COPE v1.2.5 was used to merge high-quality paired reads, and clonotypes were defined as unique nucleotide sequences. MiTCR v1.1 was used to align the clonotypes against IMGT TRBV, TRBD and TRBJ reference segments. Analysis was restricted to V-J combinations with a frequency above 0.0001, which covered about 99% of repertoires. The TCS score was defined as the ratio of F50 (clonal expansion) to E x V (chaos), calculated using BLOSUM62-based TCRdist between CDR3 peptides within each V-J. Welch's t-statistics and random forest reduced just over 500 V-J features to about 13, which were used in a naive Bayes classifier (R e1071). The public sequencing data were trimmed at Q25 with fastp and processed into clonotypes with MiXCR by TCRdb, which kept only in-frame beta chains. Merged by CDR3 protein, the rows form single entries marked with the most common genes and DNA. V and J calls and clone size were set by TCRdb, not the authors. The table for this sample lists over 700,000 distinct CDR3 sequences; approximately 18% of them were counted only once. The ten largest clones represent over 15% of the sample.

Sequences KGHDR (CDR1) and SFDVKD (CDR2) are obtained from the germline V gene. The CDR3 has 14 amino acids, counting the end cysteine and phenylalanine. This entry keeps only the CDR3 DNA: 42 bases, framed from base 1. Compared with germline, V lacks 5 bases and J lacks 3 bases; bases without a gene match: 5. Sequencing was done on a sample of blood. The sequence came from a woman between 45 and 65 years old with Graves' hyperthyroidism that later progressed to Graves' ophthalmopathy. Recombination connected TRBV24-1 to TRBJ2-7; 8 nucleotides in the junction match TRBD2. The DNA sequence follows: TGTGCCACCAGTGGGTTAGCGGGGAACTACGAGCAGTACTTC. This gives the protein CATSGLAGNYEQYF.